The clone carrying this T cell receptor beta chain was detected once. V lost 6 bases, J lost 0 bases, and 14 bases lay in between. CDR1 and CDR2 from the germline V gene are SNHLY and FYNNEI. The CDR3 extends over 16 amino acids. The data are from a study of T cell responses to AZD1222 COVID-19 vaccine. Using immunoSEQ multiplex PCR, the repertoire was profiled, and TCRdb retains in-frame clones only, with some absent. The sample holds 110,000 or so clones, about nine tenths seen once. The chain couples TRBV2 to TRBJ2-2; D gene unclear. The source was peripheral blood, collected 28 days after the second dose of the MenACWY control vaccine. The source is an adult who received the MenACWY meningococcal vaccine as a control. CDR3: CASSPLGFANTGELFF. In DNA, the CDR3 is TGTGCCAGCAGCCCCCTCGGGTTCGCGAACACCGGGGAGCTGTTTTTT.